Below are 24 T cell receptor beta chains sequenced from a single sample in a study of human T cells and chemical hapten exposure. Time point given: patch test 2, 6 weeks after DPC sensitization. Documented treatment: therapeutic diphenylcyclopropenone sensitization with weekly scalp DPC. TCRdb reanalysed the RACE reads using MiXCR and keeps one entry per CDR3 protein. The table lists tens of thousands of distinct CDR3 sequences, approximately 3.5% of them singletons. Sequencing used whole blood, obtained in connection with sensitization to the hapten diphenylcyclopropenone (DPC). These receptors all come from a man aged 35 to 55 with alopecia areata. Some clones in this sample may be carry-over from other donors' samples.

This clonotype was counted many times. This chain connects TRBV7-8 to TRBJ2-7; maybe TRBD1 (5 bases). The germline V and J ends were trimmed by 5 bases and 3 bases, with 14 bases remaining between them. Germline assignment: CDR1 SGHVS and CDR2 FQNEAQ. This CDR3 comprises 14 residues. For the CDR3, the DNA is TGTGCCAGCAGCCCTCCAAGCAGGGTCTACGAGCAGTACTTC. It is translated as CASSPPSRVYEQYF.

At least ten counts were recorded for this clonotype. The chain joins TRBV28 to TRBJ2-1, with TRBD2 matching over 13 bases. The CDR3 spans 16 residues. In germline, CDR1 is MDHEN, CDR2 SYDVKM. Losses at the gene ends were 6 bases for V and 4 bases for J; bases not matched to a gene: 6. The CDR3 protein is CASRTGLAGRYNEQFF. DNA of the CDR3: TGTGCCAGCAGAACGGGACTAGCGGGAAGGTACAATGAGCAGTTCTTC.

At least ten counts were recorded for this clonotype. The V and J genes are TRBV2 and TRBJ1-3, with TRBD1 as a possible D gene (5 bases). CDR3 length: 16 amino acids. V gave up 4 bases and J gave up 3 bases, with 16 bases separating them. Looked up from germline, CDR1 is SNHLY and CDR2 is FYNNEI. The CDR3 sequence: CASSANRGGVGNTIYF. The DNA for the CDR3 is TGTGCCAGCAGTGCTAACCGTGGGGGGGTTGGAAACACCATATATTTT.

This clonotype was observed at least ten times. The V gene is TRBV7-3, the J gene TRBJ2-1; 12 nucleotides agree with TRBD2. The CDR3 contains 17 residues. Germline V lookup: CDR1 SGHTA, CDR2 FQGTGA. Trimming at V came to 5 bases and at J to 6 bases, leaving 11 bases not matched to a gene. Written as DNA, the CDR3 is TGTGCCAGCAGCCCGGGACTAGCGGGCGGAGGGCGCAATGAGCAGTTCTTC. Residues: CASSPGLAGGGRNEQFF. The full variable domain, its missing parts supplied by reference TRBV7-3 and TRBJ2-1, is GAGVSQTPSNKVTEKGKYVELRCDPISGHTALYWYRQSLGQGPEFLIYFQGTGAADDSGLPNDRFFAVRPEGSVSTLKIQRTERGDSAVYLCASSPGLAGGGRNEQFFGPGTRLTVL.

This clonotype was seen at least ten times. The rearrangement joins TRBV19 to TRBJ1-5; TRBD1 agrees at 8 bases. Germline assignment: CDR1 LNHDA and CDR2 SQIVND (reference sequence). V was clipped by 3 bases and J by 7 bases; unmatched bases: 8. This CDR3 contains 15 residues. CDR3: CASSMTPDRAQPQHF. The CDR3 nucleotides read TGTGCCAGTAGTATGACCCCGGACAGGGCACAGCCCCAGCATTTT.

The sample holds many counts of this clonotype. The V gene is TRBV12-3 or TRBV12-4, the J gene TRBJ2-5; D not certain. The CDR3 is 14 residues long. V lost 4 bases and J 2 bases, leaving 11 bases between the germline ends. The CDR3 nucleotides read TGTGCCAGCAGTTGGACGGGTTTGCAAGAGACCCAGTACTTC. It translates to CASSWTGLQETQYF.

There are many counts of this clonotype. This rearrangement joins TRBV7-3 to TRBJ2-4, with TRBD1 matching 8 bases. CDR3 size: 15 residues. V dropped 3 bases and J dropped 6; count of bases not matched to a gene: 7. Looked up from germline, CDR1 is SGHTA and CDR2 is FQGTGA. CDR3 bases: TGTGCCAGCAGCTTGCAGGGGGCGCGGGGAAACATTCAGTACTTC. This encodes CASSLQGARGNIQYF.

In this sample, this clonotype turned up many times. This chain links TRBV5-1 with TRBJ1-5, with D unresolved. Trimming shortened V by 6 bases and J by 5 bases, and 12 bases separated the two germline ends. This CDR3 has 13 residues. Germline CDR1 and CDR2: SGHRS and YFSETQ. CDR3 in amino acids: CASIFHIDQPQHF. The CDR3 DNA is TGCGCCAGCATCTTTCACATAGATCAGCCCCAGCATTTT.

This clonotype was seen ten or more times. The chain recombines TRBV9 with TRBJ1-4, with a possible D match to TRBD1 (5 bases). The CDR3 is 14 residues long. V was clipped by 6 bases and J by 8 bases, with 17 bases between them. Germline V gene lookup returns CDR1 SGDLS and CDR2 YYNGEE. This CDR3 reads CASNRDSFGEKLFF. DNA of the CDR3: TGTGCCAGCAACCGCGACAGTTTCGGCGAAAAACTGTTTTTT.

This clonotype occurred many times. J is TRBJ1-6 and V is TRBV20-1; unclear D gene. CDR3 length equals 11 residues. CDR1 DFQATT and CDR2 SNEGSKA come from the germline V gene (reference sequence). Trimming removed 1 base from V and 9 bases from J, with 4 bases in between. The CDR3, as DNA: TGCAGTGCTAGAGCCAGTTCACCCCTCCACTTT. It yields the protein CSARASSPLHF.

This chain joins TRBV5-1 and TRBJ2-3; a possible D gene is TRBD1 (6 bases). This CDR3 is built from 14 residues. Germline CDR1 SGHRS, CDR2 YFSETQ. V was clipped by 4 bases and J by 0 bases, with 9 bases between them. The CDR3 DNA is TGCGCCAGCAGCCCCGGGACAAGCACAGATACGCAGTATTTT. Protein sequence: CASSPGTSTDTQYF.

This clonotype was picked up many times. This chain links TRBV5-1 with TRBJ2-7; D perhaps matches TRBD1 (6 bases). CDR1 and CDR2 from the germline V gene are SGHRS and YFSETQ. CDR3 length equals 11 residues. CDR3 sequence reads: CATQGSGEQYF. CDR3 bases: TGCGCAACCCAGGGGTCGGGCGAGCAGTACTTC.

This clonotype showed up just a few times. This chain uses TRBV6-6 with TRBJ2-3; D uncertain. The germline V gene encodes CDR1 MNHNY and CDR2 SVGAGI (reference sequence). The V end was cut by 0 bases, the J end by 0 bases, with 10 bases between. The CDR3 is made up of 16 amino acids. The CDR3 is CASSYSPSSSTDTQYF. The CDR3 coding sequence is TGTGCCAGCAGTTACTCGCCGAGCTCTAGCACAGATACGCAGTATTTT.

This chain joins TRBV5-4 and TRBJ1-1; 7 bases map to TRBD1. This CDR3 is built from 15 residues. Losses at the gene ends were 4 bases for V and 3 bases for J; bases not matched to a gene: 9. Germline assignment: CDR1 SGHNT and CDR2 YYREEE (reference sequence). The CDR3 spells CASSPTGAGYTEAFF. The DNA of the CDR3 is TGTGCCAGCAGCCCTACAGGGGCTGGCTACACTGAAGCTTTCTTT. Full variable domain (outside the CDR3, taken from reference TRBV5-4 and TRBJ1-1): ETGVTQSPTHLIKTRGQQVTLRCSSQSGHNTVSWYQQALGQGPQFIFQYYREEENGRGNFPPRFSGLQFPNYSSELNVNALELDDSALYLCASSPTGAGYTEAFFGQGTRLTVV.

This clonotype showed up many times. The chain is built from TRBV6-2 or TRBV6-3 and TRBJ2-2; D is unclear. Germline V lookup: CDR1 MNHEY, CDR2 SVGEGT. With 6 bases removed from V and 5 bases from J, the gap between germline ends came to 22 bases. CDR3 length: 17 amino acids. The CDR3 loop is CASRGYPHTSRTGELFF. As DNA, the CDR3 is TGTGCCAGCAGGGGATATCCACACACAAGCAGAACCGGGGAGCTGTTTTTT.

At least ten counts were recorded for this clonotype. J is TRBJ2-1 and V is TRBV12-3 or TRBV12-4; D call uncertain. V gave up 3 bases and J gave up 4 bases, with 4 bases separating them. The CDR3 is made up of 12 amino acids. CDR3 sequence: CASSFVYNEQFF. As DNA, the CDR3 is TGTGCCAGCAGTTTCGTTTACAATGAGCAGTTCTTC.

The genes are TRBV27 and TRBJ2-6; 9 bases map to TRBD2. Trimming cost V 6 bases and J 1 base; bases outside gene matches: 1. CDR1 and CDR2 from the germline V gene are MNHEY and SMNVEV (reference sequence). This CDR3 has 15 amino acids. The DNA for the CDR3 is TGTGCCAGCAGGGCGGGAGGGTCTGGGGCCAACGTCCTGACTTTC. Encoded protein: CASRAGGSGANVLTF.

In its sample, this clonotype was seen many times. The chain has TRBV27 and TRBJ2-7; D is possibly TRBD2 (7 bases). Germline V gene data show CDR1 as MNHEY and CDR2 as SMNVEV (reference sequence). CDR3 size: 15 residues. V lost 6 bases and J 4 bases, leaving 19 bases between the germline ends. The CDR3 DNA is TGTGCCAGCAGCCCCGAGGGGGGGCCTTTTTACGAGCAGTACTTC. Residues: CASSPEGGPFYEQYF.

This clonotype came up many times. The V call is TRBV27, the J call TRBJ1-1, with D maybe TRBD1 (5 bases). The germline V gene has CDR1 MNHEY and CDR2 SMNVEV (reference sequence). Trimming pared 4 bases from V and 6 bases from J, leaving 15 bases between. The CDR3 consists of 14 residues. CDR3 in amino acids: CASSWGGGFSEAFF. Written as DNA, the CDR3 is TGTGCCAGCAGTTGGGGGGGAGGCTTCTCTGAAGCTTTCTTT.

This clonotype has only a few counts. The chain carries TRBV6-5 and TRBJ1-1; 8 bases agree with TRBD1. The V gene end was trimmed by 8 bases and the J gene end by 1 base; junction bases not matched to a gene: 6. CDR1 is MNHEY, CDR2 SVGAGI, per germline. CDR3 length equals 14 residues. Here the CDR3 DNA reads TGTGCCAGCCATAGGACAGGGAGGAACACTGAAGCTTTCTTT. It translates to CASHRTGRNTEAFF.

This clonotype was observed at least ten times. J is TRBJ2-5 and V is TRBV9; tentatively, D is TRBD1 or TRBD2 (5 bases each). Deletions cut 4 bases from V and 1 base from J, with 14 bases between. This CDR3 contains 15 residues. Germline V gene sequence: CDR1 SGDLS, CDR2 YYNGEE. The DNA for the CDR3 is TGTGCCAGCAGCCTCTACGGGACCCCCCAAGAGACCCAGTACTTC. It yields the protein CASSLYGTPQETQYF.

The sample holds many counts of this clonotype. The chain combines TRBV6-5 with TRBJ2-6; TRBD2 agrees at 7 bases. J lost 1 base, V lost 1 base, and 7 bases had no gene match. The CDR3 length is 18 residues. Germline CDR1 MNHEY, CDR2 SVGAGI. This CDR3 is CASSYFSGGASGANVLTF. The DNA of the CDR3 is TGTGCCAGCAGTTACTTTTCGGGAGGAGCATCTGGGGCCAACGTCCTGACTTTC.

At least ten counts were recorded for this clonotype. The rearrangement uses TRBV18 and TRBJ1-5, with TRBD1 identical over 7 bases. The CDR3 is made up of 15 amino acids. Per the germline V gene, CDR1 is KGHSH and CDR2 is LQKENI. The trim removed 4 bases at V and 4 bases at J, leaving 7 bases unmatched. CDR3 DNA sequence: TGTGCCAGCTCACTTCTCGGGACAGATAATCAGCCCCAGCATTTT. This translates into CASSLLGTDNQPQHF.

This clonotype was observed many times. V gene TRBV3-1 combines with J gene TRBJ2-2; 12 nucleotides match TRBD2. The V gene end was trimmed by 0 bases and the J gene end by 5 bases; junction bases not matched to a gene: 16. Germline V gene lookup returns CDR1 LGHDT and CDR2 YNNKEL (reference sequence). The CDR3 sequence is 21 residues long. The CDR3 nucleotides are TGTGCCAGCAGCCAAGATAGGAGGACTAGCGGGAAAGGGTCAAGGACCGGGGAGCTGTTTTTT. This codes for CASSQDRRTSGKGSRTGELFF.